This TCR beta chain is from a study of blood T cells in healthy people across ages. Regarding the study as a whole: Both higher diversity and more naive CD4+ cells marked long-lived donors when set against aged donors. In these data, TCR beta diversity tracked strongly with naive T cell percentage.

A second roughly 6 to 12 cycle PCR used barcoded and J-beta primers. TCRdb used MiXCR to reprocess the 5' RACE reads, holding one entry per CDR3 protein. This table holds about 1,400,000 distinct CDR3 sequences, 42% found once. Every sample yielded at least 6 million isolated PBMCs. Per sample, extraction of total RNA gave at least 6 micrograms in every case. In its sample, this clonotype was seen a few times. Its antigen remains unidentified. The germline V gene has CDR1 SEHNR and CDR2 FQNEAQ (reference sequence). The CDR3 is 13 residues long. V gave up 1 base and J gave up 15 bases, with 16 bases separating them.

This sequence originates from a woman between 18 and 29 years old in good health. Material: blood. This sequence joins TRBV7-9 and TRBJ2-4, with D tentatively TRBD1 (6 bases). The CDR3 bases are TGTGCCAGCAGCTTAGAAGGAGCGACACAGGGGTACTTC. This gives the protein CASSLEGATQGYF.